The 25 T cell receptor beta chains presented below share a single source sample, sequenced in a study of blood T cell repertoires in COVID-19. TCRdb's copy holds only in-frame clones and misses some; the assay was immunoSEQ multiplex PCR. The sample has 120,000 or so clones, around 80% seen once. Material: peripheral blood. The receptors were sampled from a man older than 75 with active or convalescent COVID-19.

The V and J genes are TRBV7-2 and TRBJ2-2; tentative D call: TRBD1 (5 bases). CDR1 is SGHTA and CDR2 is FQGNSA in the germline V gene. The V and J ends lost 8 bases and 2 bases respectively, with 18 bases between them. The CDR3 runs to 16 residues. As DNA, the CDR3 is TGTGCCAGCCCTACCTTTGGTACAGGCAACACCGGGGAGCTGTTTTTT. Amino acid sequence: CASPTFGTGNTGELFF.

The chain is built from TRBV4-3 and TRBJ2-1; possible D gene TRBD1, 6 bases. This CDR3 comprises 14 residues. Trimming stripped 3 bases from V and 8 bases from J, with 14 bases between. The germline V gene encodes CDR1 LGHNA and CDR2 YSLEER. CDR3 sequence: CASSHLRGEDEQFF. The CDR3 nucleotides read TGCGCCAGCAGCCACCTCAGGGGTGAGGATGAGCAGTTCTTC.

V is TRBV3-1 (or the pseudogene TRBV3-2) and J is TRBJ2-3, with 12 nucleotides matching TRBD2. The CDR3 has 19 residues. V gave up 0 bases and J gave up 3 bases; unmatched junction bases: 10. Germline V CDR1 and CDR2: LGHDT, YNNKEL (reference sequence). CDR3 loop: CASSQDLTSGGVLTDTQYF. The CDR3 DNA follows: TGTGCCAGCAGCCAAGATTTGACTAGCGGGGGAGTTTTGACAGATACGCAGTATTTT.

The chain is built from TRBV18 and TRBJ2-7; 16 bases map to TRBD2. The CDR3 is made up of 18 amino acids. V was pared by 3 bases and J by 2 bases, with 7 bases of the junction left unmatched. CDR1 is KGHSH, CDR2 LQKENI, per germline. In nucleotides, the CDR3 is TGTGCCAGCTCACCGGGACCGGGACTAGCGGGGGGGACCTACGAGCAGTACTTC. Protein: CASSPGPGLAGGTYEQYF. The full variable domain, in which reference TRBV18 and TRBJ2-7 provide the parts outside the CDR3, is NAGVMQNPRHLVRRRGQEARLRCSPMKGHSHVYWYRQLPEEGLKFMVYLQKENIIDESGMPKERFSAEFPKEGPSILRIQQVVRGDSAAYFCASSPGPGLAGGTYEQYFGPGTRLTVT.

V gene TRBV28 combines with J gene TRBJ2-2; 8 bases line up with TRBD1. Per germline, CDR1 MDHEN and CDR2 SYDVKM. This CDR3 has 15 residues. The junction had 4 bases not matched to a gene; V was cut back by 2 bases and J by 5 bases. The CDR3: CASSLPQGATGELFF. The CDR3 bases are TGTGCCAGCAGTTTACCGCAGGGGGCTACCGGGGAGCTGTTTTTT. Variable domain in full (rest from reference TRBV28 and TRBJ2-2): DVKVTQSSRYLVKRTGEKVFLECVQDMDHENMFWYRQDPGLGLRLIYFSYDVKMKEKGDIPEGYSVSREKKERFSLILESASTNQTSMYLCASSLPQGATGELFFGEGSRLTVL.

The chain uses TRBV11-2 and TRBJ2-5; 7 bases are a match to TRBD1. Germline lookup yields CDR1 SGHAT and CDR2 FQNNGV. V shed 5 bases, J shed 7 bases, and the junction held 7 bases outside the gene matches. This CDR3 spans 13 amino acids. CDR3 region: CASSRDREGTQYF. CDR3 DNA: TGTGCCAGCAGCCGTGACAGGGAAGGGACCCAGTACTTC.

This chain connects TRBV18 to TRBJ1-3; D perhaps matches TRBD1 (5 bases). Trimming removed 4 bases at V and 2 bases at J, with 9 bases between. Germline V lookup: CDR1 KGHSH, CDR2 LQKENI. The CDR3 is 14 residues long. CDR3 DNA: TGTGCCAGCTCACTGATGGACACTGGAAACACCATATATTTT. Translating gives CASSLMDTGNTIYF.

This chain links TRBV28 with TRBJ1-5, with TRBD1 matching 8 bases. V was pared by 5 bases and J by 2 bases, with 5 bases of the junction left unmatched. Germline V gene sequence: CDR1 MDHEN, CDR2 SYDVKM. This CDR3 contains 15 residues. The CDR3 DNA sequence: TGTGCCAGCAGTCAGGGGGCGGGAGGCAATCAGCCCCAGCATTTT. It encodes CASSQGAGGNQPQHF.

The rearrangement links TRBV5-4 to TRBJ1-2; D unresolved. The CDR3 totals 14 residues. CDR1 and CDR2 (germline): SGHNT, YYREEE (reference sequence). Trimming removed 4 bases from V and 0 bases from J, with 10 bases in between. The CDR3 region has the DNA TGTGCCAGCAGCAGACCGGACTCTAACTATGGCTACACCTTC. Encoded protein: CASSRPDSNYGYTF. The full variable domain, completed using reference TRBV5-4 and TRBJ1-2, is ETGVTQSPTHLIKTRGQQVTLRCSSQSGHNTVSWYQQALGQGPQFIFQYYREEENGRGNFPPRFSGLQFPNYSSELNVNALELDDSALYLCASSRPDSNYGYTFGSGTRLTVV.

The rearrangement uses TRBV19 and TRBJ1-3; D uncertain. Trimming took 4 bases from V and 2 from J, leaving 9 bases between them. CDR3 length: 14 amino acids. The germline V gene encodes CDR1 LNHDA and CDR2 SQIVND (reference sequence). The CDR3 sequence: CASSTTVPGNTIYF. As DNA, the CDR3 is TGTGCCAGTAGTACCACGGTGCCTGGAAACACCATATATTTT.

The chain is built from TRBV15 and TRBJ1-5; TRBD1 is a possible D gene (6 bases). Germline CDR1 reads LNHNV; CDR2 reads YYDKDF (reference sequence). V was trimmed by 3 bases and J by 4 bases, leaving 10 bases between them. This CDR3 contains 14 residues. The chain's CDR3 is CATSRTGTNQPQHF. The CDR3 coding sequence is TGTGCCACCAGCAGGACAGGAACAAATCAGCCCCAGCATTTT.

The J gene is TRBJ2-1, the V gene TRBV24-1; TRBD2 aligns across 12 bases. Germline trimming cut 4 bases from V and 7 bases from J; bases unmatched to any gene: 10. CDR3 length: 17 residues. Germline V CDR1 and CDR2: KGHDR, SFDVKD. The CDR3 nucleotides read TGTGCCACCAGTGACGGCACCACTAGCGGGGGGCGGAATGAGCAGTTCTTC. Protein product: CATSDGTTSGGRNEQFF.

This CDR3 is CASSSHGTGFGYTF. The CDR3 coding sequence is TGTGCCAGCAGCTCCCATGGGACAGGGTTTGGCTACACCTTC. The chain is built from TRBV7-2 and TRBJ1-2; TRBD1 matches 9 bases. Germline lookup yields CDR1 SGHTA and CDR2 FQGNSA. J was trimmed by 7 bases and V by 4 bases; bases with no gene match: 7. This CDR3 is built from 14 residues.

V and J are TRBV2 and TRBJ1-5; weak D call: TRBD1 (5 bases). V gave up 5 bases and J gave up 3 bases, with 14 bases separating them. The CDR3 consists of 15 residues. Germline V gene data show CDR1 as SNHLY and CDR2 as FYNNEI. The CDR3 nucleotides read TGTGCCAGCAGTCAGGCCCCGGGGGTCAATCAGCCCCAGCATTTT. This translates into CASSQAPGVNQPQHF.

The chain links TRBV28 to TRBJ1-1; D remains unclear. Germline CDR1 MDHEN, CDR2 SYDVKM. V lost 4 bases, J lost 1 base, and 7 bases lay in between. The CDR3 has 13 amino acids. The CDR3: CASSSLANTEAFF. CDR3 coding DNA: TGTGCCAGCAGTTCCCTAGCGAACACTGAAGCTTTCTTT. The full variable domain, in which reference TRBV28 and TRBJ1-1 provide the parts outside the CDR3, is DVKVTQSSRYLVKRTGEKVFLECVQDMDHENMFWYRQDPGLGLRLIYFSYDVKMKEKGDIPEGYSVSREKKERFSLILESASTNQTSMYLCASSSLANTEAFFGQGTRLTVV.

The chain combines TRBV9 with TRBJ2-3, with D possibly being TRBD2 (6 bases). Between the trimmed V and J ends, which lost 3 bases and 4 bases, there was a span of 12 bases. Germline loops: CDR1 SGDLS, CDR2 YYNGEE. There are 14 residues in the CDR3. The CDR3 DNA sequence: TGTGCCAGCAGCGAAAGACTAGAGGCAGATACGCAGTATTTT. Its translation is CASSERLEADTQYF.

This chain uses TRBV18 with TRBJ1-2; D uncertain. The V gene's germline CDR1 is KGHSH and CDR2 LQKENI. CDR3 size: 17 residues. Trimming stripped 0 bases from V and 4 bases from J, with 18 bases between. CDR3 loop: CASSPPMTASPLYGYTF. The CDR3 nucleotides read TGTGCCAGCTCACCACCAATGACGGCTAGCCCCCTCTATGGCTACACCTTC.

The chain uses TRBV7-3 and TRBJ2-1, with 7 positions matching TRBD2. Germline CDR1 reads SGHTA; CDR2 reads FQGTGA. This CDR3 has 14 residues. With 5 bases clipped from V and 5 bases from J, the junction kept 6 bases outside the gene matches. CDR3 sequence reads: CASSLGLSNNEQFF. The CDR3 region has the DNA TGTGCCAGCAGCCTGGGACTATCGAACAATGAGCAGTTCTTC.

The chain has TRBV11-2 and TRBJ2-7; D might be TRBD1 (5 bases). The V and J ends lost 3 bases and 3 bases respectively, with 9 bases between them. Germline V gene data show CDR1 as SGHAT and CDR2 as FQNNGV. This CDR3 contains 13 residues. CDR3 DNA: TGTGCCAGCAGCTTCTACACAGGCTACGAGCAGTACTTC. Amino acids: CASSFYTGYEQYF.

In DNA, the CDR3 is TGTGCCAGCAGGACTGGGACAGGGGATGAGACCCAGTACTTC. It is translated as CASRTGTGDETQYF. The V and J genes are TRBV2 and TRBJ2-5; TRBD1 aligns across 10 bases. The CDR3 runs 14 residues. J gave up 5 bases and V 6 bases, and 6 bases lay outside the gene matches. Per the germline V gene, CDR1 is SNHLY and CDR2 is FYNNEI. Using reference TRBV2 and TRBJ2-5 for the parts outside the CDR3, the full variable domain is EPEVTQTPSHQVTQMGQEVILRCVPISNHLYFYWYRQILGQKVEFLVSFYNNEISEKSEIFDDQFSVERPDGSNFTLKIRSTKLEDSAMYFCASRTGTGDETQYFGPGTRLLVL.

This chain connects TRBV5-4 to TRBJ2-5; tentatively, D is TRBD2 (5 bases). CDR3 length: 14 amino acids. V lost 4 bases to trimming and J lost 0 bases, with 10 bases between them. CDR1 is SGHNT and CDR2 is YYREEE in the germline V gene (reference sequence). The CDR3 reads CASSTGNNQETQYF. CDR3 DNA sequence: TGTGCCAGCAGCACCGGGAATAACCAAGAGACCCAGTACTTC.

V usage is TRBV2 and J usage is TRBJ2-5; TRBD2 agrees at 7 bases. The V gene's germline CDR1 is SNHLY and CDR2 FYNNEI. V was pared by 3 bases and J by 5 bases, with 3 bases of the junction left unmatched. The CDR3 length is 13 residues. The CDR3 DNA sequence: TGTGCCAGCAGTGATGGACTAGGGGAGACCCAGTACTTC. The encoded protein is CASSDGLGETQYF.

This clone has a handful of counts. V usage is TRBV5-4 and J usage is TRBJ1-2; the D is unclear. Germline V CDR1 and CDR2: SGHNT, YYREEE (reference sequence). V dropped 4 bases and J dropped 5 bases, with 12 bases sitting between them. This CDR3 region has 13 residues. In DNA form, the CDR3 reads TGTGCCAGCAGCGACGACAACAGTTATGGCTACACCTTC. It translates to CASSDDNSYGYTF.

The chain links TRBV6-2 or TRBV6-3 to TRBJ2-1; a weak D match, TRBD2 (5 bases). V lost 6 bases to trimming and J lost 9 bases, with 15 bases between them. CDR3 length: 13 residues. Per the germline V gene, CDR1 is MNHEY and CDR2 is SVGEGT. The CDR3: CASSSPERPEQFF. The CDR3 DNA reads TGTGCCAGCAGCTCCCCGGAGCGGCCTGAGCAGTTCTTC.

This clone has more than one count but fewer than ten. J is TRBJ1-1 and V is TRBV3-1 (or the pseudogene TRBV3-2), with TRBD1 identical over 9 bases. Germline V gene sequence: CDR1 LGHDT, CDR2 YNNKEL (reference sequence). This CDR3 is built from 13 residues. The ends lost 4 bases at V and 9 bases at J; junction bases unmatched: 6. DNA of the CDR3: TGTGCCAGCAGCCCGGACAGGGGTCAGAAAGCTTTCTTT. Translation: CASSPDRGQKAFF.